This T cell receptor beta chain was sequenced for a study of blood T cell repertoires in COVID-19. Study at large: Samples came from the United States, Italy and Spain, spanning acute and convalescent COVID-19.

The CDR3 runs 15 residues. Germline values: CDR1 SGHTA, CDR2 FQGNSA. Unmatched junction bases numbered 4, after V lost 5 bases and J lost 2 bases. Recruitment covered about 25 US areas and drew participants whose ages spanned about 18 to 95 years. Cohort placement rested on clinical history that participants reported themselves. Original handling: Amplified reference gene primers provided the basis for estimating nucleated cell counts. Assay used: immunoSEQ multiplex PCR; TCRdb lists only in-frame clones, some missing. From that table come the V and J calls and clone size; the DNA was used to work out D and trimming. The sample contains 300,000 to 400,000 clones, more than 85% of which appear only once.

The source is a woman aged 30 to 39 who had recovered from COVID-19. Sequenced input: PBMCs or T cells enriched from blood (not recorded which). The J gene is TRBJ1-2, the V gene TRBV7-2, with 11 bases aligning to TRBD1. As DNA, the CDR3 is TGTGCCAGCAGCCCTGGACAGGGGGCGAACTATGGCTACACCTTC. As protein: CASSPGQGANYGYTF.